Listed below are T cell receptor beta chains from one sample, sequenced in a study of shared clonotypes between healthy human individuals. Clones were sequenced by immunoSEQ multiplex PCR, and TCRdb holds only the in-frame ones, with some missing. The sample records a few hundred thousand clones, 80% to 90% being singletons. The specimen was memory CD8+ T cells sorted from blood. These receptors all stem from a young man in good health. The CDR3 runs from the conserved cysteine through the conserved F or W. The order of the fields is J gene, V gene, D gene, clone size, CDR3 protein, CDR3 DNA. D genes are given only for firm matches. The size field is filled for only some rows; it gives once, few, many or a size class.

>TRBJ2-7|TRBV5-4|TRBD1|.
CASSLTGDYEQYF
TGTGCCAGCAGCTTAACAGGGGACTACGAGCAGTACTTC
>TRBJ1-1|TRBV25-1|.|.
CASQEQGPRNTEAFF
TGTGCCAGCCAAGAGCAGGGACCGAGGAACACTGAAGCTTTCTTT
>TRBJ2-5|TRBV29-1|.|.
CSVEDLRETQYF
TGCAGCGTTGAAGACCTTCGGGAGACCCAGTACTTC
>TRBJ2-7|TRBV15|.|.
CATSTMIRGEQYF
TGTGCCACCAGCACGATGATAAGGGGCGAGCAGTACTTC
>TRBJ2-7|TRBV4-2|.|.
CASSLEDSPHRLSSYEQYF
TGTGCCAGCAGCTTGGAGGACAGCCCTCACCGACTCAGCTCCTACGAGCAGTACTTC
>TRBJ1-1|TRBV4-2|.|.
CASSQDPLPEAFF
TGTGCCAGCAGCCAAGATCCTTTACCTGAAGCTTTCTTT
>TRBJ2-2|TRBV4-3|.|.
CASSQEGFANTGELFF
TGCGCCAGCAGCCAAGAGGGGTTCGCGAACACCGGGGAGCTGTTTTTT
>TRBJ1-1|TRBV15|.|.
CATHGFADQAFF
TGTGCCACTCATGGGTTCGCAGATCAAGCTTTCTTT
>TRBJ2-7|TRBV6-1|.|.
CASSEEGPFYYEQYF
TGTGCCAGCAGCGAGGAGGGACCCTTTTACTACGAGCAGTACTTC
>TRBJ2-5|TRBV27|TRBD2|.
CASSLLRPSGRQETQYF
TGTGCCAGCAGTTTGCTCCGCCCTAGCGGACGACAAGAGACCCAGTACTTC
>TRBJ1-3|TRBV11-2|.|once
CASSLSGNTIYF
TGTGCCAGCAGCTTATCCGGAAACACCATATATTTT
>TRBJ1-6|TRBV6-5|.|.
CASSYSVGEKGSPLHF
TGTGCCAGCAGTTACAGTGTCGGAGAAAAAGGGTCACCCCTCCACTTT
>TRBJ1-1|TRBV9|.|once
CASSVPPSAEAFF
TGTGCCAGCAGCGTCCCACCTTCGGCCGAAGCTTTCTTT
>TRBJ1-3|TRBV29-1|.|.
CSVAVTGNTIYF
TGCAGCGTTGCGGTTACTGGAAACACCATATATTTT
>TRBJ2-7|TRBV10-1|.|.
CASSETGTYEQYF
TGCGCCAGCAGTGAGACAGGGACCTACGAGCAGTACTTC
>TRBJ2-3|TRBV21-1|.|.
CASSYSLTGLF
TGTGCCAGCAGCTACTCCCTAACAGGGTTGTTT
>TRBJ1-2|TRBV7-9|TRBD1|.
CASSLDKDRDGYTF
TGTGCCAGCAGCTTAGATAAGGACAGGGACGGCTACACCTTC
>TRBJ1-2|TRBV6-4|.|.
CASSDRGSGYGYTF
TGTGCCAGCAGTGACAGGGGTTCGGGGTATGGCTACACCTTC
>TRBJ2-7|TRBV7-8|TRBD2|.
CASSAAGAGYEQYF
TGTGCCAGCAGCGCAGCGGGGGCTGGCTACGAGCAGTACTTC
>TRBJ2-3|TRBV27|TRBD2|once
CASSSPPRGGATDTQYF
TGTGCCAGCAGTTCCCCCCCTCGCGGGGGGGCCACAGATACGCAGTATTTT
>TRBJ2-1|TRBV4-3|.|once
CASSQVRGSDEQFF
TGCGCCAGCAGCCAAGTCAGGGGATCGGATGAGCAGTTCTTC
>TRBJ2-1|TRBV30|TRBD1|.
CAWGQENSYNEQFF
TGTGCCTGGGGACAGGAAAATTCCTACAATGAGCAGTTCTTC
>TRBJ2-1|TRBV4-2|TRBD1|.
CASSLVYRTGEDNEQFF
TGTGCCAGCAGTCTAGTCTACCGGACAGGGGAAGACAATGAGCAGTTCTTC
>TRBJ2-2|TRBV27|.|.
CASSSYGIAGELFF
TGTGCCAGCAGTTCCTACGGGATTGCCGGGGAGCTGTTTTTT
>TRBJ2-7|TRBV30|.|.
CAWSGGIGYEQYF
TGTGCCTGGAGTGGGGGGATTGGCTACGAGCAGTACTTC
>TRBJ2-3|TRBV19|.|.
CASSPGDTQYF
TGTGCCAGTAGCCCCGGGGATACGCAGTATTTT
>TRBJ2-6|TRBV7-8|.|.
CAGPFSDSGANVLTF
TGTGCCGGACCTTTCAGTGACTCTGGGGCCAACGTCCTGACTTTC
>TRBJ2-7|TRBV5-1|.|.
CASSPGLTVYQYEQYF
TGCGCCAGCAGCCCCGGACTGACCGTATACCAGTACGAGCAGTACTTC
>TRBJ2-2|TRBV6-5|.|once
CASSYSTGEWSGELFF
TGTGCCAGCAGTTACTCGACGGGGGAGTGGTCCGGGGAGCTGTTTTTT
>TRBJ1-6|TRBV2|.|.
CASSQPGGPYNSPLHF
TGTGCCAGCAGCCAACCCGGCGGGCCCTATAATTCACCCCTCCACTTT
>TRBJ1-6|TRBV7-9|TRBD1|.
CASSHGWAGGFYNSPLHF
TGTGCCAGCAGCCATGGGTGGGCAGGGGGCTTCTATAATTCACCCCTCCACTTT
>TRBJ2-7|TRBV7-8|.|.
CASSLGGTSYEQYF
TGTGCCAGCAGCTTAGGCGGCACCTCCTACGAGCAGTACTTC
>TRBJ1-1|TRBV9|.|.
CASSEGGNTEAFF
TGTGCCAGCAGCGAAGGAGGTAACACTGAAGCTTTCTTT
>TRBJ2-7|TRBV7-9|TRBD1|.
CASSARDRGYEQYF
TGTGCCAGCAGCGCCCGGGACAGGGGTTACGAGCAGTACTTC
>TRBJ2-7|TRBV29-1|TRBD1|.
CSVEPAQGAYEQYF
TGCAGCGTTGAACCAGCCCAGGGGGCCTACGAGCAGTACTTC
>TRBJ2-7|TRBV6-5|.|.
CASRETGIGPYEQYF
TGTGCCAGCAGGGAAACAGGGATAGGTCCCTACGAGCAGTACTTC
>TRBJ2-1|TRBV6-4|.|.
CASSDSGDYNEQFF
TGTGCCAGCAGTGACTCCGGGGATTACAATGAGCAGTTCTTC
>TRBJ1-3|TRBV4-1|TRBD1|.
CASSQVAGTALSGNTIYF
TGCGCCAGCAGCCAAGTTGCCGGGACAGCCTTATCTGGAAACACCATATATTTT
>TRBJ2-7|TRBV2|.|once
CASSDPGWRDEQYF
TGTGCCAGCAGTGATCCAGGGTGGAGAGACGAGCAGTACTTC
>TRBJ2-3|TRBV29-1|TRBD2|.
CSVGLAGVPDTQYF
TGCAGCGTTGGTCTAGCGGGGGTGCCAGATACGCAGTATTTT
>TRBJ1-2|TRBV5-1|TRBD1|.
CASSCQGGSGGYTF
TGCGCCAGCAGCTGCCAGGGGGGAAGTGGTGGCTACACCTTC
>TRBJ1-1|TRBV4-2|TRBD1|.
CASSVEAHPRTGDPNTEAFF
TGTGCCAGCAGCGTCGAGGCCCATCCGCGGACAGGGGACCCGAACACTGAAGCTTTCTTT
>TRBJ2-3|TRBV11-2|.|.
CASSLDLGVQDTQYF
TGTGCCAGCAGCTTAGATCTCGGGGTACAGGATACGCAGTATTTT
>TRBJ1-5|TRBV6-1|.|.
CASSATEVYSNQPQHF
TGTGCCAGCAGTGCCACGGAGGTTTATAGCAATCAGCCCCAGCATTTT
>TRBJ1-2|TRBV6-5|.|.
CASSYGGYGYTF
TGTGCCAGCAGTTACGGGGGATATGGCTACACCTTC
>TRBJ2-7|TRBV11-3|.|.
CASSFESSYEQYF
TGTGCCAGCAGCTTTGAGAGCTCCTACGAGCAGTACTTC
>TRBJ1-6|TRBV30|.|.
CAWSVPEWVSGNSPLHF
TGTGCCTGGAGTGTACCCGAGTGGGTGAGCGGTAATTCACCCCTCCACTTT
>TRBJ2-1|TRBV7-9|.|.
CASSFFPSSYNEQFF
TGTGCCAGCAGCTTTTTCCCCAGCTCCTACAATGAGCAGTTCTTC
>TRBJ2-7|TRBV5-1|.|.
CASSLGAGIDYEQYF
TGCGCCAGCAGCTTGGGGGCAGGGATTGACTACGAGCAGTACTTC
>TRBJ2-1|TRBV7-9|.|.
CASSPGQHNEQFF
TGTGCCAGCAGCCCAGGACAGCACAATGAGCAGTTCTTC
>TRBJ2-7|TRBV5-6|.|.
CASSLSGDYEQYF
TGTGCCAGCAGCTTATCCGGAGACTACGAGCAGTACTTC
>TRBJ1-1|TRBV4-1|.|.
CASRKSGTEAFF
TGCGCCAGCCGCAAATCGGGCACTGAAGCTTTCTTT
>TRBJ2-5|TRBV7-9|.|once
CASSYGVETQYF
TGTGCCAGCAGCTACGGGGTAGAGACCCAGTACTTC
>TRBJ2-7|TRBV27|.|.
CASSFYGGYEQYF
TGTGCCAGCAGTTTTTACGGGGGTTACGAGCAGTACTTC
>TRBJ1-1|TRBV7-6|TRBD1|.
CASTLLQGQVNTEAFF
TGTGCCAGCACCCTCCTCCAAGGACAGGTGAACACTGAAGCTTTCTTT